These T cell receptor beta chains were read from a single sample in a study of T cell changes during pregnancy in multiple sclerosis. Produced via immunoSEQ multiplex PCR; TCRdb's table is partial and in-frame only. Counted here are about 65,000 clones, about 92% occurring once; the ten biggest clones make up around 2.9%. The sequencing used CD8+ T cells from peripheral blood mononuclear cells, collected in the third trimester of pregnancy. Every receptor here comes from a female donor in good health, enrolled as a control in a pregnancy study. Both conserved end residues are trimmed from each CDR3. The order of the fields is V gene, J gene, CDR3 length, CDR3 protein.

TRBV19,TRBJ1-4,14,ASSIADSQTDEKLF
TRBV27,TRBJ1-3,13,ASSSRPGSGNTIY
TRBV11-2,TRBJ2-7,14,ASSLDPLGGAYEQY
TRBV2,TRBJ2-2,14,ASSEGAGGTRGELF
TRBV2,TRBJ1-5,11,ASKGYSNQPQH
TRBV4-2,TRBJ1-4,14,ASSQEQGQGAEKLF
TRBV4-1,TRBJ2-7,14,ASSQDMAAPSYEQY
TRBV5-6,TRBJ2-1,11,ASSLGRLNEQF
TRBV19,TRBJ2-7,13,ASSPETGRTYEQY
TRBV6-5,TRBJ2-3,13,ASSQGQVVSDTQY
TRBV4-3,TRBJ1-1,13,ASSQMTGLNTEAF
TRBV19,TRBJ1-1,10,ASITGYTEAF
TRBV5-6,TRBJ2-3,12,ASSFGQGADTQY
TRBV27,TRBJ1-2,11,ASSSQGLDGYT
TRBV11-2,TRBJ2-1,11,ASRSGVRNEQF
TRBV9,TRBJ1-2,14,ASSARGTGGTYGYT
TRBV6-5,TRBJ2-1,13,ASSYRWSSYNEQF
TRBV7-2,TRBJ2-7,11,ASSHDRFYEQY
TRBV30,TRBJ2-1,9,AWSVSWEQF
TRBV6-5,TRBJ1-6,12,ASSYRGSTSPLH
TRBV6-6,TRBJ1-1,12,ASSFLGAKDEAF
TRBV13,TRBJ1-1,11,ASSSGKNTEAF
TRBV10-2,TRBJ2-1,11,ASTPLGDNEQF
TRBV9,TRBJ2-1,15,ASSVFSSGGAYNEQF
TRBV11-2,TRBJ1-5,13,ASSHDRAGNQPQH
TRBV7-9,TRBJ2-7,12,ASSSGVKFYEQY
TRBV6-1,TRBJ2-1,10,ASWAPNNEQF
TRBV27,TRBJ1-1,12,ASSDRGMDTEAF
TRBV30,TRBJ2-3,13,AHRERGPSTDTQY
TRBV27,TRBJ2-2,11,ASSSTVTGELF
TRBV4-1,TRBJ2-3,18,ASSQPPGQVVFGGTDTQY
TRBV7-8,TRBJ2-7,9,ASSYGLEQY
TRBV5-6,TRBJ1-2,11,ASRGTGGYGYT
TRBV7-2,TRBJ2-3,14,ASTSRVGGGGDTQY
TRBV9,TRBJ2-2,15,ASSVTRGQGFTGELF
TRBV9,TRBJ1-4,12,ASSDRGSGEKLF
TRBV19,TRBJ1-6,12,ASSMWADNSPLH
TRBV14,TRBJ1-1,13,ASSQVAGGEAEAF
TRBV7-9,TRBJ2-6,14,ASISRGLTGANVLT
TRBV7-2,TRBJ2-7,14,ASSFGRGTGVNEQY
TRBV7-2,TRBJ1-5,13,ASSLAYGMGQPQH
TRBV11-3,TRBJ2-2,14,ASKGQIPPFTGELF
TRBV27,TRBJ1-2,13,ASSLSGLSGYGYT
TRBV27,TRBJ2-3,13,ASSHGLGYTDTQY
TRBV13,TRBJ2-2,15,ASSLHPGTGNTGELF
TRBV4-1,TRBJ1-1,11,ASSQSGNTEAF
TRBV30,TRBJ2-1,12,AWRAPRAGGEQF
TRBV19,TRBJ2-7,14,ASMSGTTGRAYEQY
TRBV30,TRBJ2-7,11,AWEGQGAEGQY
TRBV30,TRBJ2-7,9,AWRTGFEQY
TRBV11-2,TRBJ1-5,14,ASSLDLGGAGQPQH
TRBV27,TRBJ1-4,12,ASSLLTGDEKLF
TRBV29-1,TRBJ2-7,12,SVVWTATPYEQY
TRBV27,TRBJ1-1,11,ASTRGGYTEAF
TRBV12-5,TRBJ1-1,11,ASGFTGNSEAF